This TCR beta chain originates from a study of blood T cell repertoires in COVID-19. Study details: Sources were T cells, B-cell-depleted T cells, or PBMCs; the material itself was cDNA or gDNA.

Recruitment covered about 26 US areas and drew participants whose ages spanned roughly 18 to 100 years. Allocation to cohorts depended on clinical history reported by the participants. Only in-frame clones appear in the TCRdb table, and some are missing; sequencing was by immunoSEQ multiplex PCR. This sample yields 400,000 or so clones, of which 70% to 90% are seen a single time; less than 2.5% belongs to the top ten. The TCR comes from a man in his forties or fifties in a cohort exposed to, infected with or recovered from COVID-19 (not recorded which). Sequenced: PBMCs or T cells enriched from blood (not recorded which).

The CDR3 sequence: CASSLGARDRAHQPQHF. CDR3 coding DNA: TGTGCCAGCAGCTTAGGGGCCCGGGACAGGGCCCATCAGCCCCAGCATTTT. The V and J genes are TRBV7-9 and TRBJ1-5, with 9 positions matching TRBD1. This CDR3 is 17 amino acids long. The germline gives CDR1 SEHNR, CDR2 FQNEAQ (reference sequence). V was pared by 1 base and J by 5 bases, with 9 bases of the junction left unmatched.